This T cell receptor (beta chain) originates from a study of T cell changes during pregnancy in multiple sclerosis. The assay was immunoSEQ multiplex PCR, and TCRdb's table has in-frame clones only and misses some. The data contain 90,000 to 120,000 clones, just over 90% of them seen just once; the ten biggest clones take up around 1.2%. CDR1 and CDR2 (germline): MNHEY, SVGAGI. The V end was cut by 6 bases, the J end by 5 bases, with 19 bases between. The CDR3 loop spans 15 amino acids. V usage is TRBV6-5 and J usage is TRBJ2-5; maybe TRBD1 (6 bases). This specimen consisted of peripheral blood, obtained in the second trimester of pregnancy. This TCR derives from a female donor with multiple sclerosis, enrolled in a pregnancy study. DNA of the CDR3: TGTGCCAGCAGGAACACCCAGGGGCGCTTCGAGACCCAGTACTTC. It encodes CASRNTQGRFETQYF.